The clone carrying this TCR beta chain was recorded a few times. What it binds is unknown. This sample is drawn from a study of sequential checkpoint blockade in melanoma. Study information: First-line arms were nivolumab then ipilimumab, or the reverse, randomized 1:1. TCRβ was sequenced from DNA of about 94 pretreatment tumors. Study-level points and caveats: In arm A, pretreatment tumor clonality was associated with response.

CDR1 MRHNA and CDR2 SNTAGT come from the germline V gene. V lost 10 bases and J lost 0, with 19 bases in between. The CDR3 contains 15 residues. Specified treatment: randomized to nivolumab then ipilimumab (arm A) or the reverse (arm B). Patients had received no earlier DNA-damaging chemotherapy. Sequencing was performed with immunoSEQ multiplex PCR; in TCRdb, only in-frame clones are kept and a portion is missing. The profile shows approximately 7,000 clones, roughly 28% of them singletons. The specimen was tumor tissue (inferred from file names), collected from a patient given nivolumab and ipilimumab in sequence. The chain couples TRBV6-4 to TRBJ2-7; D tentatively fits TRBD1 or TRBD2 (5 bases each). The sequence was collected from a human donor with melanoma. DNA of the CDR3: TGTGCCATCGGGAAACCGATAGGGGCCTCCTACGAGCAGTACTTC. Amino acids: CAIGKPIGASYEQYF.